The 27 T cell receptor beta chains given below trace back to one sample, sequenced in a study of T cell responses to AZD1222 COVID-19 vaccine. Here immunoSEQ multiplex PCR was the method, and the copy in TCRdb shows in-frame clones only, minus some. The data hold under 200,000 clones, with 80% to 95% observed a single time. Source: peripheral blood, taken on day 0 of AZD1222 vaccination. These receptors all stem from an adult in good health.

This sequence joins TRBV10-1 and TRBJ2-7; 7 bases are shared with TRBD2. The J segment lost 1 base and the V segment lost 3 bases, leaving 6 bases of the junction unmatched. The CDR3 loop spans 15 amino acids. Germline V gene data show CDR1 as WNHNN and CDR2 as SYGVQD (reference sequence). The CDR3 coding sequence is TGCGCCAGCAGTGACCCCGCTAGCGGTTCCTACGAGCAGTACTTC. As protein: CASSDPASGSYEQYF.

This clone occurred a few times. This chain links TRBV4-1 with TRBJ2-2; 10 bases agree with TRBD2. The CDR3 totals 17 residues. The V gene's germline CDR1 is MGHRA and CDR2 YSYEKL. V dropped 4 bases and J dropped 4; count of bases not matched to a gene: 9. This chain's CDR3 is CASSPIGASGGTGELFF. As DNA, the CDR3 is TGCGCCAGCAGCCCGATCGGGGCTAGCGGGGGCACCGGGGAGCTGTTTTTT.

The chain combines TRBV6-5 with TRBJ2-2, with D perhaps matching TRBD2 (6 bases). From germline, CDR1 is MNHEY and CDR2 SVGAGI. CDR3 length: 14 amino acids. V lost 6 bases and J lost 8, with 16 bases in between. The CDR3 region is CASSPGGPKGELFF. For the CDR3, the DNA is TGTGCCAGCAGCCCCGGGGGACCGAAAGGGGAGCTGTTTTTT.

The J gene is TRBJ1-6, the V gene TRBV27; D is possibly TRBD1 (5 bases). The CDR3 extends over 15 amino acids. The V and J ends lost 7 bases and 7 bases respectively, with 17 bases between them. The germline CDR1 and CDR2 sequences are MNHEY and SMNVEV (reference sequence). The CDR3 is CASNRAGAQNSPLHF. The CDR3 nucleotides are TGTGCCAGCAATCGAGCCGGGGCACAAAATTCACCCCTCCACTTT.

In DNA form, the CDR3 reads TGTGCCAGCAGCCCGGCGGGGGGCGATGGCTACACCTTC. It translates to CASSPAGGDGYTF. The chain is built from TRBV5-4 and TRBJ1-2; D possibly corresponds to TRBD1 (6 bases). V was cut by 4 bases and J by 6 bases, with 13 bases left in between. The CDR3 contains 13 residues. Germline CDR1 is SGHNT and CDR2 is YYREEE (reference sequence).

The CDR3: CASSSPADEKLFF. In DNA form, the CDR3 reads TGTGCCAGCAGTAGTCCGGCAGATGAAAAACTGTTTTTT. V is TRBV28 and J is TRBJ1-4; unclear D gene. This CDR3 region has 13 residues. Germline CDR1 is MDHEN and CDR2 is SYDVKM. Trimming took off 5 bases at V and 6 bases at J, with 10 bases between the two ends.

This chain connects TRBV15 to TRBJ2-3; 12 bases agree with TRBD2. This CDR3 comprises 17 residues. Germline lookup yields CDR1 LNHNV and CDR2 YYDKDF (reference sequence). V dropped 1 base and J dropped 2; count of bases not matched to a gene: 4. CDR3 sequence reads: CATSRGGLAGPTDTQYF. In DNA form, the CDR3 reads TGTGCCACCAGCAGAGGAGGACTAGCGGGGCCCACAGATACGCAGTATTTT. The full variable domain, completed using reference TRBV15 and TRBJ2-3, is DAMVIQNPRYQVTQFGKPVTLSCSQTLNHNVMYWYQQKSSQAPKLLFHYYDKDFNNEADTPDNFQSRRPNTSFCFLDIRSPGLGDTAMYLCATSRGGLAGPTDTQYFGPGTRLTVL.

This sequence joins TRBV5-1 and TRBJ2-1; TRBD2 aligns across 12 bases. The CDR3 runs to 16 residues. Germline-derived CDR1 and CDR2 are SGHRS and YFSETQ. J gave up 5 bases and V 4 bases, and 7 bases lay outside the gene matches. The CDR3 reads CASSARTSGTNNEQFF. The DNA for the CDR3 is TGCGCCAGCAGCGCCCGGACTAGCGGGACTAACAATGAGCAGTTCTTC.

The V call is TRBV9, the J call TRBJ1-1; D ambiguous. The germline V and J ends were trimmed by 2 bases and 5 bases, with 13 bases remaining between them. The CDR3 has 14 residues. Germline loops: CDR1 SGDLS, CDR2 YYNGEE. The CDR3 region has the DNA TGTGCCAGCAGCGTCGGGGAAATGAGGACTGAAGCTTTCTTT. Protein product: CASSVGEMRTEAFF.

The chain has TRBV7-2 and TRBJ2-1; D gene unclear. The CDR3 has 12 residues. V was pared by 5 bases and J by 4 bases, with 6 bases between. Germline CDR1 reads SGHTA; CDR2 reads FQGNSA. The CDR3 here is CASSALYNEQFF. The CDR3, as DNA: TGTGCCAGCAGCGCGCTTTACAATGAGCAGTTCTTC.

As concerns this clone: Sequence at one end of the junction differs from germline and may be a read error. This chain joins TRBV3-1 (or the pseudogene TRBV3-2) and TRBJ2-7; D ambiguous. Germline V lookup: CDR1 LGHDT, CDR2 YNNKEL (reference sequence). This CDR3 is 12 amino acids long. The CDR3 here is CASSQDWADQHF. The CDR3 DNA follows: TGTGCCAGCAGCCAAGACTGGGCGGACCAGCACTTC.

In DNA, the CDR3 is TGTGCCAGCAGTTACCAGGGTATTGGCTACGAGCAGTACTTC. Translation gives CASSYQGIGYEQYF. The chain uses TRBV6-5 and TRBJ2-7; perhaps TRBD1 as D (5 bases). V shed 2 bases and J shed 3 bases, with 11 bases lying between them. The CDR3 contains 14 residues. CDR1 MNHEY and CDR2 SVGAGI come from the germline V gene.

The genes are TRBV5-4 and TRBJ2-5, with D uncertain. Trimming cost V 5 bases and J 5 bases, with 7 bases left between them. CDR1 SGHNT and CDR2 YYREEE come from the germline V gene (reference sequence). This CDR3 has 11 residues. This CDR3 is CASSWGETQYF. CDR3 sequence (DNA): TGTGCCAGCAGTTGGGGTGAGACCCAGTACTTC.

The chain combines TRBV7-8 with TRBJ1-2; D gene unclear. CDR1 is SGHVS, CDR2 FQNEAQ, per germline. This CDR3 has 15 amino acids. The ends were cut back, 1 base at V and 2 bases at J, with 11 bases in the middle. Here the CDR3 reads CASSLVGQTNYGYTF. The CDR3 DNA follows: TGTGCCAGCAGCTTAGTGGGCCAGACGAACTATGGCTACACCTTC.

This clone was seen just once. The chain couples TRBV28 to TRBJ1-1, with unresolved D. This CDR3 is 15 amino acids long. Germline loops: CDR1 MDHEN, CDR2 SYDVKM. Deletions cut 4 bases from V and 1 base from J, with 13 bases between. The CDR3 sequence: CASSSPRRRNTEAFF. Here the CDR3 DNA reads TGTGCCAGCAGTTCGCCTCGAAGACGGAACACTGAAGCTTTCTTT.

The CDR3 sequence: CASSLSGFNYGYTF. The DNA for the CDR3 is TGTGCCAGCAGCTTATCCGGTTTTAACTATGGCTACACCTTC. The chain has TRBV11-3 and TRBJ1-2, with D unclear. Germline assignment: CDR1 SGHNT and CDR2 YENEEA. Between the trimmed V and J ends, which lost 2 bases and 1 base, there was a span of 8 bases. CDR3 length equals 14 residues.

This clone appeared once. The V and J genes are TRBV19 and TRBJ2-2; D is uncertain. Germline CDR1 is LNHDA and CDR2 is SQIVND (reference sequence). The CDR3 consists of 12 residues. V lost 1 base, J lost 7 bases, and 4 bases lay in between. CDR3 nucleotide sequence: TGTGCCAGTAGTATAGGAGGCGGGGAGCTGTTTTTT. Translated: CASSIGGGELFF. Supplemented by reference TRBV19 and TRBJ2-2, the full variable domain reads DGGITQSPKYLFRKEGQNVTLSCEQNLNHDAMYWYRQDPGQGLRLIYYSQIVNDFQKGDIAEGYSVSREKKESFPLTVTSAQKNPTAFYLCASSIGGGELFFGEGSRLTVL.

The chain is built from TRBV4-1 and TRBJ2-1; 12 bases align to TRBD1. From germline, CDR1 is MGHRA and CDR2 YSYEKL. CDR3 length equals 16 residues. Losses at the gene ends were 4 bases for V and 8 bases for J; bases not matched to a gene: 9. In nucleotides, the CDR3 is TGCGCCAGCAGCCCCAGAAGGGACAGGGGGCTCCATGAGCAGTTCTTC. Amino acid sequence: CASSPRRDRGLHEQFF.

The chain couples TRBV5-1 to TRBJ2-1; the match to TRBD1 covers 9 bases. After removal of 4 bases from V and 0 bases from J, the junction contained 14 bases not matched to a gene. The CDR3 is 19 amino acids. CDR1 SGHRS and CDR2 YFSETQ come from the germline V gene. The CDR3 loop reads CASSTPGTGFHSSYNEQFF. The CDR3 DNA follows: TGCGCCAGCAGCACGCCCGGGACAGGGTTTCACAGCTCCTACAATGAGCAGTTCTTC.

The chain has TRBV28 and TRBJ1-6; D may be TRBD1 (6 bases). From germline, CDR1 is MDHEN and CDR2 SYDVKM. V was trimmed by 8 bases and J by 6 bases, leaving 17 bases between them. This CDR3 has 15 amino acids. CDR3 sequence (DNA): TGTGCCAGCGGGCCTGCAGGGGTCCGTAATTCACCCCTCCACTTT. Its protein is CASGPAGVRNSPLHF.

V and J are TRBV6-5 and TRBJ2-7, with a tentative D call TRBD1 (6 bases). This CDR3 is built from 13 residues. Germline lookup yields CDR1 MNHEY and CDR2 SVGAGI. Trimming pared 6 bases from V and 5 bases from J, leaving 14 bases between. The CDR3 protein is CASSQGQSHEQYF. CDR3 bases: TGTGCCAGCAGCCAAGGACAGTCCCACGAGCAGTACTTC.

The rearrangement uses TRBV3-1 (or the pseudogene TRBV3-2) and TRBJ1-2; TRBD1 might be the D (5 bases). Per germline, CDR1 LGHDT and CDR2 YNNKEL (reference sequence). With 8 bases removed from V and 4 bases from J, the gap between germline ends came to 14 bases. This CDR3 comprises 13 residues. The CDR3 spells CASREGKSYGYTF. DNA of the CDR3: TGTGCCAGCCGAGAGGGGAAGAGCTATGGCTACACCTTC.

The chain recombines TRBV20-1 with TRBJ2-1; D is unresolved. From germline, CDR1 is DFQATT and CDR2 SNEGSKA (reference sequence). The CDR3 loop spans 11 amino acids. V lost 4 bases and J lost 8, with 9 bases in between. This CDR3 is CSAISPDEQFF. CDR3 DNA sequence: TGCAGTGCTATATCCCCCGATGAGCAGTTCTTC.

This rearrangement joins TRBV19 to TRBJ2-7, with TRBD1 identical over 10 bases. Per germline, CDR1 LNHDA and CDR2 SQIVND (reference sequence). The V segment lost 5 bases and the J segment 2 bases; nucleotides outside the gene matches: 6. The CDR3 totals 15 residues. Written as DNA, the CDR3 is TGTGCCAGTAGTCCGAGGACAGGGGGAACCTACGAGCAGTACTTC. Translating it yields CASSPRTGGTYEQYF.

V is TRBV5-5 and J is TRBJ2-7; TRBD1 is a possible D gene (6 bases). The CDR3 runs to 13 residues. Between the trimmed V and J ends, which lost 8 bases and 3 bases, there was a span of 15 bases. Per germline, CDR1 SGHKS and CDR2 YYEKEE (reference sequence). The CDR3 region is CASILQGYYEQYF. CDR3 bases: TGTGCCAGTATCCTACAGGGATACTACGAGCAGTACTTC.

The CDR3 DNA is TGTGCCAGCAGCCCCGGGACAGGGACGGACACTGAAGCTTTCTTT. It codes for CASSPGTGTDTEAFF. V and J are TRBV3-1 (or the pseudogene TRBV3-2) and TRBJ1-1, with 9 nucleotides matching TRBD1. This CDR3 has 15 amino acids. Looked up from germline, CDR1 is LGHDT and CDR2 is YNNKEL (reference sequence). The V segment lost 4 bases and the J segment 3 bases; nucleotides outside the gene matches: 6.

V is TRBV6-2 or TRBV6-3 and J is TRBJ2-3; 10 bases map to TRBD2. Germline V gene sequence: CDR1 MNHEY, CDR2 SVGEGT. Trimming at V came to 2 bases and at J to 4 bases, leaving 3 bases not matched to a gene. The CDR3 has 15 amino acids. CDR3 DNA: TGTGCCAGCAGTTACGAACTAGCGGGACCAGATACGCAGTATTTT. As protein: CASSYELAGPDTQYF.